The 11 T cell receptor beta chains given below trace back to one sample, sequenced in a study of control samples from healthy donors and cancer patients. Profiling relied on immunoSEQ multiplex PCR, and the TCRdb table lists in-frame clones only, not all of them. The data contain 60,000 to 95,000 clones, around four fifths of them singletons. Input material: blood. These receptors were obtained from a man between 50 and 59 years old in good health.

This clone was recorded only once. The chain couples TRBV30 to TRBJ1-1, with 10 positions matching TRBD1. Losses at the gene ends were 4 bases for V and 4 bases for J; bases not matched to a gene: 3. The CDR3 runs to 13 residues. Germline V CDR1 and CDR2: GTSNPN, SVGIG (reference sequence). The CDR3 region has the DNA TGTGCCTGGACCCGACAGGGGGCCACTGAAGCTTTCTTT. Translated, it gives CAWTRQGATEAFF.

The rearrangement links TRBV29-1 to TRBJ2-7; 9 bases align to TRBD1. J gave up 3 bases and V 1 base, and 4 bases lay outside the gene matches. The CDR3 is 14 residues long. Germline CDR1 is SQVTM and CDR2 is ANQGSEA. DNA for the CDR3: TGCAGCGTTGAAGGGACAGGGGCGAACTACGAGCAGTACTTC. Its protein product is CSVEGTGANYEQYF.

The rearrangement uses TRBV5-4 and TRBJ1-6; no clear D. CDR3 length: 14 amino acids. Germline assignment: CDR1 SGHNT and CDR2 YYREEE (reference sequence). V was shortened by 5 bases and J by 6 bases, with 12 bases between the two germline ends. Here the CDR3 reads CASSYDGLNSPLHF. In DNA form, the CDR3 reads TGTGCCAGCAGTTACGACGGCCTTAATTCACCCCTCCACTTT. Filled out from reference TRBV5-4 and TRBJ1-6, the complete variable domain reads ETGVTQSPTHLIKTRGQQVTLRCSSQSGHNTVSWYQQALGQGPQFIFQYYREEENGRGNFPPRFSGLQFPNYSSELNVNALELDDSALYLCASSYDGLNSPLHFGNGTRLTVT.

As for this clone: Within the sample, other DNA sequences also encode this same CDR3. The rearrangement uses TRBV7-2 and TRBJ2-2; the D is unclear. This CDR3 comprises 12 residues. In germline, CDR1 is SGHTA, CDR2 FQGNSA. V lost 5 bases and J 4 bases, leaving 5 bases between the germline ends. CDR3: CASSPFTGELFF. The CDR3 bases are TGTGCCAGCAGCCCTTTCACCGGGGAGCTGTTTTTT.

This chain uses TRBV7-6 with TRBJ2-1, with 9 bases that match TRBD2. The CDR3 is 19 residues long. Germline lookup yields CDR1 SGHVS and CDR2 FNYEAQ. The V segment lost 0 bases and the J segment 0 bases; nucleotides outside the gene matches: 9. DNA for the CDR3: TGTGCCAGCAGCTTAGCACCTAGGCTAGCGGGGAGCTCCTACAATGAGCAGTTCTTC. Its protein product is CASSLAPRLAGSSYNEQFF.

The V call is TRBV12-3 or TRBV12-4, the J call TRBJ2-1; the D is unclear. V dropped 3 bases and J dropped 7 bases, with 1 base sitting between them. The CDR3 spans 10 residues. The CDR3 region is CASSLNEQFF. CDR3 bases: TGTGCCAGCAGTTTGAATGAGCAGTTCTTC.

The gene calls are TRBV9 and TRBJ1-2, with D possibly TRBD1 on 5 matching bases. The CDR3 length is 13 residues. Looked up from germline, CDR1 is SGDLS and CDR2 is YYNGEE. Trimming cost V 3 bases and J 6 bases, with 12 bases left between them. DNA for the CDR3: TGTGCCAGCAGCGGAGGGTCAGGGAATGGCTACACCTTC. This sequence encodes CASSGGSGNGYTF.

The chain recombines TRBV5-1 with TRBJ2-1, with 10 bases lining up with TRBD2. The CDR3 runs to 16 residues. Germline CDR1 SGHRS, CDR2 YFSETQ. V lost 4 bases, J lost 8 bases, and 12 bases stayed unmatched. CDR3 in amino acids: CASSLLPSGGLDEQFF. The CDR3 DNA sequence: TGCGCCAGCAGCCTACTTCCTAGCGGGGGTTTGGATGAGCAGTTCTTC.

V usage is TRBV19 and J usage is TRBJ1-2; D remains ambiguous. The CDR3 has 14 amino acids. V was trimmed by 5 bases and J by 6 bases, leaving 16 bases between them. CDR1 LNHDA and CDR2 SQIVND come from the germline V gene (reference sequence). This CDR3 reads CASSFGLDVHGYTF. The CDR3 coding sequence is TGTGCCAGTAGTTTCGGGCTAGATGTGCATGGCTACACCTTC.

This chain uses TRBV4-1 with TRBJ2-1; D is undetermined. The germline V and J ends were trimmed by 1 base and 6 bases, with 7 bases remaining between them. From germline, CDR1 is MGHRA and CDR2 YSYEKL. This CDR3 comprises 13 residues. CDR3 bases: TGCGCCAGCAGCCAAGTGTCGGGCAATGAGCAGTTCTTC. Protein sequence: CASSQVSGNEQFF.

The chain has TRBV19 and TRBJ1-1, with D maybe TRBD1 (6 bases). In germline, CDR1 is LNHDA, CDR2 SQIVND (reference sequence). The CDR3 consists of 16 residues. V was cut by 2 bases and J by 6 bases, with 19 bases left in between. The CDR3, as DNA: TGTGCCAGTAGTATACCCCCTGGGCAGGGGAATGCTGAAGCTTTCTTT. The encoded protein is CASSIPPGQGNAEAFF.